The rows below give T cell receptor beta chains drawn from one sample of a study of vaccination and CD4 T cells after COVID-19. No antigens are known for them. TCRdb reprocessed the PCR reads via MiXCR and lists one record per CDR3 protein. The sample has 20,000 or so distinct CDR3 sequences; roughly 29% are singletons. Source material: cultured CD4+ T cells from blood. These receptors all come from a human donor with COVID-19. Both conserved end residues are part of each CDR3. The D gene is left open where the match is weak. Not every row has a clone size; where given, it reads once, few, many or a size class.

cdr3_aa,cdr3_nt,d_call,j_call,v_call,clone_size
CASGPQVGIGNQPQHF,TGTGCCAGCGGTCCCCAAGTGGGGATTGGTAATCAGCCCCAGCATTTT,.,TRBJ1-5,TRBV6-1,.
CASSGRGLNTEAFF,TGCGCCAGCAGCGGCAGGGGGTTGAACACTGAAGCTTTCTTT,TRBD1,TRBJ1-1,TRBV10-2,few
CASMDRGRRTEAFF,TGTGCCAGCATGGACAGGGGACGTCGAACTGAAGCTTTCTTT,TRBD1,TRBJ1-1,TRBV6-1,few
CARETTGQSYEQYF,TGCGCCAGGGAAACCACGGGACAGTCATACGAGCAGTACTTC,TRBD1,TRBJ2-7,TRBV10-1,few
CASSPLASGATQYF,TGTGCCAGCAGCCCGTTGGCTAGCGGGGCCACGCAGTATTTT,TRBD2,TRBJ2-3,TRBV7-9,few
CASGPRGTDTQYF,TGTGCTAGTGGTCCCCGCGGCACAGATACGCAGTATTTT,.,TRBJ2-3,TRBV12-5,.
CASSGKGNGYTF,TGTGCCAGCAGCGGAAAGGGCAATGGCTACACCTTC,.,TRBJ1-2,TRBV5-5,few
CAISELPAPYEQYF,TGTGCCATCAGTGAACTGCCAGCCCCCTACGAGCAGTACTTC,.,TRBJ2-7,TRBV10-3,.
CASSQTPSGGAGETQYF,TGCGCCAGCAGCCAAACACCTAGCGGGGGGGCCGGGGAGACCCAGTACTTC,TRBD2,TRBJ2-5,TRBV4-1,.
CASSLTSTEAFF,TGTGCCAGCAGCTTAACCTCCACTGAAGCTTTCTTT,.,TRBJ1-1,TRBV7-9,.
CASSFRDRYIYGYTF,TGTGCCAGCAGTTTTAGGGACAGATACATTTATGGCTACACCTTC,TRBD1,TRBJ1-2,TRBV28,few
CASSYGTGINQPQHF,TGTGCCAGCAGTTATGGGACAGGGATCAATCAGCCCCAGCATTTT,TRBD1,TRBJ1-5,TRBV6-2/TRBV6-3,few
CASSPGLNNEQFF,TGTGCCAGCAGCCCCGGACTGAACAATGAGCAGTTCTTC,.,TRBJ2-1,TRBV7-2,once
CASSQTGGLYEQYF,TGTGCCAGCAGTCAGACAGGGGGTCTTTACGAGCAGTACTTC,TRBD1,TRBJ2-7,TRBV6-2/TRBV6-3,few
CASSRGTSGTDTQYF,TGTGCCAGCAGCCGCGGGACTAGCGGCACAGATACGCAGTATTTT,TRBD2,TRBJ2-3,TRBV6-1,few
CASSLGSQGSETQYF,TGTGCCAGCAGTTTAGGGTCACAGGGTAGCGAGACCCAGTACTTC,.,TRBJ2-5,TRBV28,.
CASSSDRGSYNEQFF,TGTGCCAGCAGCTCGGACAGGGGCTCCTACAATGAGCAGTTCTTC,TRBD1,TRBJ2-1,TRBV11-2,few
CASAGTGQETQYF,TGTGCCAGCGCCGGGACGGGTCAAGAGACCCAGTACTTC,.,TRBJ2-5,TRBV7-9,.
CAGDRGLASTDTQYF,TGTGCCGGCGACCGGGGGCTGGCGAGCACAGATACGCAGTATTTT,.,TRBJ2-3,TRBV24-1,medium-sized
CASSSSGAETYEQYF,TGCGCCAGCAGCTCGTCCGGCGCGGAGACCTACGAGCAGTACTTC,.,TRBJ2-7,TRBV5-1,once
CASSQDKNIQYF,TGCGCCAGCAGCCAAGACAAAAACATTCAGTACTTC,.,TRBJ2-4,TRBV4-3,once
CASSSSGSLYGYTF,TGTGCCAGCAGCTCCAGTGGCAGTCTCTATGGCTACACCTTC,.,TRBJ1-2,TRBV5-6,few
CASRPFEWTSSYEQYF,TGTGCCAGCAGACCGTTTGAATGGACGAGCTCCTACGAGCAGTACTTC,.,TRBJ2-7,TRBV21-1,.
CASSLGGSQPQHF,TGTGCCAGCAGCTTGGGGGGGAGTCAGCCCCAGCATTTT,.,TRBJ1-5,TRBV7-9,few
CASSYRSGTGASGELFF,TGTGCCAGCAGTTACCGGTCAGGGACAGGGGCCAGTGGGGAGCTGTTTTTT,TRBD1,TRBJ2-2,TRBV6-5,few
CASSSAFNQPQHF,TGTGCCAGCAGTTCAGCTTTCAATCAGCCCCAGCATTTT,.,TRBJ1-5,TRBV6-5,few
CASSGLAGAPETQYF,TGTGCCAGCAGCGGGCTAGCGGGGGCCCCAGAGACCCAGTACTTC,TRBD2,TRBJ2-5,TRBV7-6,few
CASGGRANTQYF,TGTGCCAGCGGAGGGAGGGCAAATACGCAGTATTTT,TRBD2,TRBJ2-3,TRBV7-9,medium-sized
CASSQNPGLAVGTGELFF,TGTGCCAGCAGCCAAAACCCGGGACTAGCGGTCGGCACCGGGGAGCTGTTTTTT,TRBD2,TRBJ2-2,TRBV4-2,.
CASTARGAGDTEAFF,TGTGCCAGCACCGCCAGGGGGGCAGGGGACACTGAAGCTTTCTTT,TRBD1,TRBJ1-1,TRBV28,.
CATSRVGKMNTEAFF,TGTGCCACCAGCAGAGTTGGAAAGATGAACACTGAAGCTTTCTTT,.,TRBJ1-1,TRBV15,.